The 30 T cell receptor beta chains given below trace back to one sample, sequenced in a study of T cell responses to AZD1222 COVID-19 vaccine. Sequencing was performed with immunoSEQ multiplex PCR; in TCRdb, only in-frame clones are kept and a portion is missing. The repertoire has over 70,000 clones, approximately 85% of them found once; the top ten carry approximately 6.3%. The sample here was peripheral blood, taken on day 0 of AZD1222 vaccination. These receptors came from an adult in good health.

V and J are TRBV7-8 and TRBJ1-2, with D perhaps matching TRBD1 (6 bases). Trimming cost V 0 bases and J 8 bases, with 16 bases left between them. Germline V gene sequence: CDR1 SGHVS, CDR2 FQNEAQ. The CDR3 runs to 15 residues. CDR3 nucleotides: TGTGCCAGCAGCTTAGCAAGCCTGACAGGAGGCGGCTACACCTTC. This codes for CASSLASLTGGGYTF.

V is TRBV7-2 and J is TRBJ2-7; 12 positions agree with TRBD2. Germline CDR1 SGHTA, CDR2 FQGNSA. The length of the CDR3 is 16 residues. Unmatched junction bases numbered 6, after V lost 2 bases and J lost 4 bases. The CDR3 DNA is TGTGCCAGCAGCTTACTAGCGGGAGGGGGAAGGTACGAGCAGTACTTC. Protein product: CASSLLAGGGRYEQYF.

V gene TRBV28 combines with J gene TRBJ2-3; D is uncertain. The CDR3 length is 13 residues. Germline lookup yields CDR1 MDHEN and CDR2 SYDVKM. V was shortened by 10 bases and J by 4 bases, with 15 bases between the two germline ends. CDR3 residues: CATQAALADTQYF. As DNA, the CDR3 is TGTGCCACCCAAGCCGCCCTTGCAGATACGCAGTATTTT.

The chain couples TRBV6-4 to TRBJ1-1, with a tentative D call TRBD1 (5 bases). From germline, CDR1 is MRHNA and CDR2 SNTAGT. Trimming took 7 bases from V and 5 from J, leaving 17 bases between them. The CDR3 is 14 residues long. The CDR3 loop is CASKRDPSGTEAFF. The CDR3 DNA reads TGTGCCAGCAAAAGGGACCCTTCGGGGACTGAAGCTTTCTTT.

A word on this clone: The junction departs from the called germline gene at one end, perhaps through a read error. The chain joins TRBV5-4 to TRBJ2-7, with D perhaps TRBD1 (5 bases). The V gene's germline CDR1 is SGHNT and CDR2 YYREEE (reference sequence). This CDR3 is built from 12 residues. CDR3 in DNA: TGTGCCAGCAGCTTGGAGTCAGGGCGAAGGGCGTTC. Protein product: CASSLESGRRAF. Supplemented by reference TRBV5-4 and TRBJ2-7, the full variable domain reads ETGVTQSPTHLIKTRGQQVTLRCSSQSGHNTVSWYQQALGQGPQFIFQYYREEENGRGNFPPRFSGLQFPNYSSELNVNALELDDSALYLCASSLESGRRAFGPGTRLTVT.

The chain is built from TRBV19 and TRBJ2-1, with TRBD2 as a possible D gene (5 bases). The ends were cut back, 5 bases at V and 3 bases at J, with 14 bases in the middle. This CDR3 comprises 15 residues. The V gene's germline CDR1 is LNHDA and CDR2 SQIVND (reference sequence). The CDR3 loop is CASSPGTGSYNEQFF. The DNA for the CDR3 is TGTGCCAGTAGTCCGGGAACGGGAAGCTACAATGAGCAGTTCTTC.

A single count supports this clone. The V call is TRBV28, the J call TRBJ1-1, with D tentatively TRBD1 (5 bases). Trimming cost V 3 bases and J 2 bases, with 13 bases left between them. There are 15 residues in the CDR3. From germline, CDR1 is MDHEN and CDR2 SYDVKM. CDR3 coding DNA: TGTGCCAGCAGTTTGGAGACGACAGTCAACACTGAAGCTTTCTTT. Encoded protein: CASSLETTVNTEAFF.

The chain has TRBV5-4 and TRBJ2-7, with D possibly matching TRBD2 (5 bases). V lost 3 bases, J lost 6 bases, and 13 bases lay in between. This CDR3 is built from 13 residues. Germline CDR1 reads SGHNT; CDR2 reads YYREEE (reference sequence). DNA for the CDR3: TGTGCCAGCAGCTGGGCGGACGGGGTCGAGCAGTACTTC. Translating gives CASSWADGVEQYF. The full variable domain, in which reference TRBV5-4 and TRBJ2-7 provide the parts outside the CDR3, is ETGVTQSPTHLIKTRGQQVTLRCSSQSGHNTVSWYQQALGQGPQFIFQYYREEENGRGNFPPRFSGLQFPNYSSELNVNALELDDSALYLCASSWADGVEQYFGPGTRLTVT.

V and J are TRBV28 and TRBJ1-2; 7 bases are a match to TRBD1. In germline, CDR1 is MDHEN, CDR2 SYDVKM. The CDR3 totals 15 residues. V dropped 1 base and J dropped 6; count of bases not matched to a gene: 8. The CDR3 DNA reads as TGTGCCAGCAGTTTATCGGAGACAGGGAGGGATGGCTACACCTTC. This translates into CASSLSETGRDGYTF.

The rearrangement links TRBV10-2 to TRBJ2-3; perhaps TRBD1 as D (5 bases). Trimming left V 4 bases short and J 2 bases short, with 13 bases between. CDR3 length: 15 residues. Germline CDR1 WSHSY, CDR2 SAAADI. This CDR3 is CASSALRAYTDTQYF. For the CDR3, the DNA is TGCGCCAGCAGTGCCCTCAGGGCCTACACAGATACGCAGTATTTT.

The J gene is TRBJ1-6, the V gene TRBV7-5; the table's D call, TRBD1, was not checked against the DNA. TRBV7-5 is reported as a pseudogene. The CDR3 runs to 15 residues. CDR3 DNA: TGTGTCAGAAGCTTAAGGACAGGAGACCCTTCACCCCTCCACTTT. Its protein product is CVRSLRTGDPSPLHF.

The chain joins TRBV12-5 to TRBJ1-1, with no clear D. The germline CDR1 and CDR2 sequences are LGHNT and FRNRAP. Trimming removed 7 bases at V and 0 bases at J, with 15 bases between. The CDR3 totals 15 residues. The CDR3 nucleotides are TGTGCTAGTGATGTACCGGGGAAAATGAACACTGAAGCTTTCTTT. Amino acid sequence: CASDVPGKMNTEAFF.

This sequence joins TRBV6-5 and TRBJ2-1; D gene uncertain. This CDR3 region has 13 residues. Trimming shortened V by 6 bases and J by 7 bases, and 13 bases separated the two germline ends. The germline gives CDR1 MNHEY, CDR2 SVGAGI. DNA for the CDR3: TGTGCCAGCAGACCCCTTCTAGGTAATGAGCAGTTCTTC. Protein product: CASRPLLGNEQFF.

V usage is TRBV5-1 and J usage is TRBJ2-7; 14 bases are a match to TRBD2. V dropped 4 bases and J dropped 5; count of bases not matched to a gene: 11. The CDR3 is 17 residues long. Germline CDR1 SGHRS, CDR2 YFSETQ. The CDR3 coding sequence is TGCGCCAGCAGCCTGGGACTAGCGGGAGATTCCAGGCACGAGCAGTACTTC. It encodes CASSLGLAGDSRHEQYF.

The chain uses TRBV27 and TRBJ2-3; 10 bases agree with TRBD2. V was clipped by 8 bases and J by 2 bases; unmatched bases: 4. The CDR3 consists of 14 residues. Per germline, CDR1 MNHEY and CDR2 SMNVEV (reference sequence). The CDR3 loop is CASFGLAATDTQYF. CDR3 DNA: TGTGCCAGCTTCGGACTAGCGGCCACAGATACGCAGTATTTT.

The chain is built from TRBV12-3 or TRBV12-4 and TRBJ1-1, with a possible D match to TRBD1 (5 bases). V lost 5 bases, J lost 1 base, and 8 bases lay in between. This CDR3 is built from 13 residues. The DNA of the CDR3 is TGTGCCAGCAGTGATACAGGGAACACTGAAGCTTTCTTT. Protein: CASSDTGNTEAFF.

The genes are TRBV11-2 and TRBJ2-1; a possible D gene is TRBD2 (5 bases). The V end lost 5 bases, the J end lost 0 bases, and 17 bases lay between the germline ends. This CDR3 spans 17 amino acids. CDR1 SGHAT and CDR2 FQNNGV come from the germline V gene. This chain's CDR3 is CASSAGPGTSSYNEQFF. The CDR3 nucleotides read TGTGCCAGCAGCGCTGGGCCGGGAACGAGCTCCTACAATGAGCAGTTCTTC. Variable domain in full (rest from reference TRBV11-2 and TRBJ2-1): EAGVAQSPRYKIIEKRQSVAFWCNPISGHATLYWYQQILGQGPKLLIQFQNNGVVDDSQLPKDRFSAERLKGVDSTLKIQPAKLEDSAVYLCASSAGPGTSSYNEQFFGPGTRLTVL.

The chain has TRBV27 and TRBJ2-7; possible D gene TRBD2, 6 bases. This CDR3 contains 16 residues. V was pared by 2 bases and J by 7 bases, with 21 bases between. The germline gives CDR1 MNHEY, CDR2 SMNVEV (reference sequence). The CDR3 sequence: CASSLSAWGSRGEQYF. CDR3 sequence (DNA): TGTGCCAGCAGTTTAAGTGCGTGGGGCTCTCGGGGGGAGCAGTACTTC.

CDR3 residues: CASSQDRDQPQHF. Here the CDR3 DNA reads TGCGCCAGCAGCCAAGACCGAGATCAGCCCCAGCATTTT. The chain carries TRBV4-1 and TRBJ1-5; D is ambiguous. The CDR3 has 13 amino acids. Germline CDR1 reads MGHRA; CDR2 reads YSYEKL. V lost 0 bases to trimming and J lost 5 bases, with 5 bases between them.

The rearrangement joins TRBV19 to TRBJ2-7; TRBD1 agrees at 8 bases. V was clipped by 4 bases and J by 2 bases; unmatched bases: 7. In germline, CDR1 is LNHDA, CDR2 SQIVND (reference sequence). The CDR3 has 15 residues. The CDR3 region is CASSKDRGLAYEQYF. Here the CDR3 DNA reads TGTGCCAGTAGTAAAGACAGGGGTTTAGCCTACGAGCAGTACTTC.

The J gene is TRBJ2-7, the V gene TRBV12-3 or TRBV12-4; 8 bases are a match to TRBD2. The CDR3 has 13 residues. Trimming cost V 5 bases and J 6 bases; bases outside gene matches: 6. CDR3 in amino acids: CASSPSGGAEQYF. CDR3 coding DNA: TGTGCCAGCAGTCCCTCGGGAGGGGCCGAGCAGTACTTC.

This chain connects TRBV6-6 to TRBJ1-2, with 7 nucleotides matching TRBD1. CDR3 length: 13 residues. Trimming removed 2 bases from V and 7 bases from J; junction bases left unmatched: 4. Germline V gene data show CDR1 as MNHNY and CDR2 as SVGAGI (reference sequence). The CDR3 sequence is CASSYTDRVGYTF. In DNA, the CDR3 is TGTGCCAGCAGTTACACCGACAGGGTTGGCTACACCTTC.

The chain couples TRBV3-1 (or the pseudogene TRBV3-2) to TRBJ1-5; D ambiguous. V lost 3 bases and J 9 bases, leaving 12 bases between the germline ends. This CDR3 contains 13 residues. Germline V gives CDR1 LGHDT, CDR2 YNNKEL (reference sequence). CDR3 bases: TGTGCCAGCAGCCAGGGGAGTTATCGGCCCCAGCATTTT. It is translated as CASSQGSYRPQHF.

This clone was seen a handful of times. This rearrangement joins TRBV6-5 to TRBJ2-1, with TRBD2 matching 7 bases. The V gene end was trimmed by 6 bases and the J gene end by 0 bases; junction bases not matched to a gene: 5. Germline loops: CDR1 MNHEY, CDR2 SVGAGI. The CDR3 contains 15 residues. The CDR3 here is CASRTSRTSYNEQFF. In DNA form, the CDR3 reads TGTGCCAGCAGGACTAGCCGTACCTCCTACAATGAGCAGTTCTTC.

J is TRBJ1-2 and V is TRBV2, with a possible D match to TRBD1 (6 bases). In germline, CDR1 is SNHLY, CDR2 FYNNEI. The CDR3 loop spans 13 amino acids. With 4 bases removed from V and 4 bases from J, the gap between germline ends came to 10 bases. CDR3 region: CASSGTVGYGYTF. The DNA of the CDR3 is TGTGCCAGCAGTGGGACAGTCGGCTATGGCTACACCTTC.

The chain uses TRBV28 and TRBJ1-3, with no clear D. V lost 2 bases to trimming and J lost 4 bases, with 9 bases between them. The CDR3 is 14 residues long. Germline V gives CDR1 MDHEN, CDR2 SYDVKM. CDR3 amino acids: CASSLPRGGNTIYF. In DNA, the CDR3 is TGTGCCAGCAGTTTACCGCGCGGAGGAAACACCATATATTTT.

The J gene is TRBJ1-1, the V gene TRBV5-1, with D unclear. Trimming removed 3 bases from V and 0 bases from J, with 9 bases in between. The CDR3 spans 14 residues. The germline gives CDR1 SGHRS, CDR2 YFSETQ. The CDR3 region is CASSSRGVNTEAFF. CDR3 DNA: TGCGCCAGCAGCTCCCGGGGAGTGAACACTGAAGCTTTCTTT.

The J gene is TRBJ1-5, the V gene TRBV15, with D possibly being TRBD1 (6 bases). This CDR3 is built from 17 residues. V lost 1 base, J lost 0 bases, and 13 bases lay in between. Germline CDR1 and CDR2: LNHNV and YYDKDF (reference sequence). The CDR3: CATSRGAGEYSNQPQHF. The CDR3 DNA reads TGTGCCACCAGCAGAGGGGCAGGGGAATATAGCAATCAGCCCCAGCATTTT.

The rearrangement joins TRBV7-6 to TRBJ2-3; D is uncertain. CDR1 and CDR2 (germline): SGHVS, FNYEAQ. This CDR3 comprises 14 residues. Trimming stripped 1 base from V and 1 base from J, with 6 bases between. The DNA for the CDR3 is TGTGCCAGCAGCTTAGTGGCGGGCACAGATACGCAGTATTTT. It yields the protein CASSLVAGTDTQYF.

The chain carries TRBV4-3 and TRBJ2-3, with 9 bases lining up with TRBD1. The CDR3 loop spans 19 amino acids. Trimming at V came to 0 bases and at J to 4 bases, leaving 14 bases not matched to a gene. Germline V gene lookup returns CDR1 LGHNA and CDR2 YSLEER. The CDR3 nucleotides are TGCGCCAGCAGCCAAGATAGAACAGGGGGCGCCGGTGGGGCAGATACGCAGTATTTT. It encodes CASSQDRTGGAGGADTQYF.